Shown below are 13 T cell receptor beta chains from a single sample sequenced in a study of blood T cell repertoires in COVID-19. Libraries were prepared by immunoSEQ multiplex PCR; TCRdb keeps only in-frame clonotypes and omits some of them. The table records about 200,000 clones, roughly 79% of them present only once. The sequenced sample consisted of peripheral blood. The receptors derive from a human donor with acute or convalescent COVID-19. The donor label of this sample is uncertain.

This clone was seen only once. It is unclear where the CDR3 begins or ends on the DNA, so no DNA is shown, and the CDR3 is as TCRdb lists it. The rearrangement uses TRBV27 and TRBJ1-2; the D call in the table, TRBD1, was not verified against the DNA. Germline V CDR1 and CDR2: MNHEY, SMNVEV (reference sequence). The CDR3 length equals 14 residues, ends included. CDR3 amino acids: CASSSSTGAYGYTF.

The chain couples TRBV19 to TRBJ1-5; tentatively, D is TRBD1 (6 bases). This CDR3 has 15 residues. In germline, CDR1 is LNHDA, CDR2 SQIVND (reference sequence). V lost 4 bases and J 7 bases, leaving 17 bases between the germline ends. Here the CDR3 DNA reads TGTGCCAGTAGTACGACAGAGGGGGTCAGGCAGCCCCAGCATTTT. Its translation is CASSTTEGVRQPQHF.

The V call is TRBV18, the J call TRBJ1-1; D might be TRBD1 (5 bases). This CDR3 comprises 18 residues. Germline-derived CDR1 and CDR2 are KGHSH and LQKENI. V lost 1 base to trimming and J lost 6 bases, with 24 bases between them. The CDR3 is CASSPLAKPRDQGAEAFF. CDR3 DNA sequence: TGTGCCAGCTCACCACTAGCTAAACCCAGGGATCAGGGCGCTGAAGCTTTCTTT.

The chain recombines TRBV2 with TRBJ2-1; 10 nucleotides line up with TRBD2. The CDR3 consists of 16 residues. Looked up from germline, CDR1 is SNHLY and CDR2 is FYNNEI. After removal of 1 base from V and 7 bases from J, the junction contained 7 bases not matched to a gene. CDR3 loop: CASSEGASGSKNEQFF. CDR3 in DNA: TGTGCCAGCAGTGAAGGAGCTAGCGGGAGTAAGAATGAGCAGTTCTTC.

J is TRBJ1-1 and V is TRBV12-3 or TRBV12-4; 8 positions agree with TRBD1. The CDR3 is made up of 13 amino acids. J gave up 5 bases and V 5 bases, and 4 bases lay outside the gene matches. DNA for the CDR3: TGTGCCAGCAGTCCCAGGGGGCGAACTGAAGCTTTCTTT. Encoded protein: CASSPRGRTEAFF.

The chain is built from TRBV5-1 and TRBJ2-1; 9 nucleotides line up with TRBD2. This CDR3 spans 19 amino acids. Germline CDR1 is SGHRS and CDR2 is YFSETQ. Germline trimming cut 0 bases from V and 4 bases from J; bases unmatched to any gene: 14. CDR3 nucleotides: TGCGCCAGCAGCTTGGAATACATAGGCGGGAGGGCATTGTACAATGAGCAGTTCTTC. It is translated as CASSLEYIGGRALYNEQFF. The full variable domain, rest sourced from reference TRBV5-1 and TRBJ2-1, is KAGVTQTPRYLIKTRGQQVTLSCSPISGHRSVSWYQQTPGQGLQFLFEYFSETQRNKGNFPGRFSGRQFSNSRSEMNVSTLELGDSALYLCASSLEYIGGRALYNEQFFGPGTRLTVL.

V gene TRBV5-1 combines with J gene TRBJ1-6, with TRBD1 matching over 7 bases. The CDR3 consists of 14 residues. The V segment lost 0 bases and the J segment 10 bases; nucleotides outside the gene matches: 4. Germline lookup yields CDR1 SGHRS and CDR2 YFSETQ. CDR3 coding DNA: TGCGCCAGCAGCTTGGTAGGGGGCGACTCACCCCTCCACTTT. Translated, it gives CASSLVGGDSPLHF.

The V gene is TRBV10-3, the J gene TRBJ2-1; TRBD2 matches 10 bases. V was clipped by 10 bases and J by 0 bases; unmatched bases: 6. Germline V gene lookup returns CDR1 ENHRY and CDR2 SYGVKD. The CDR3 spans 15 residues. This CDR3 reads CATGLAESSYNEQFF. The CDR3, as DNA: TGTGCCACCGGACTAGCGGAGAGCTCCTACAATGAGCAGTTCTTC.

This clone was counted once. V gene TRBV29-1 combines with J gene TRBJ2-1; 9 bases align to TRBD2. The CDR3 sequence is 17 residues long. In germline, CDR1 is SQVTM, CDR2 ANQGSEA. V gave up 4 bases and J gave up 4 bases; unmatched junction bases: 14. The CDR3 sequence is CSVGAVSGSTFYNEQFF. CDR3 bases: TGCAGCGTTGGGGCGGTTAGCGGGAGTACTTTTTACAATGAGCAGTTCTTC.

For the CDR3, the DNA is TGTGCCAGCAGTTTCCCAGGACAGATTGAGCAGTACTTC. This translates into CASSFPGQIEQYF. J is TRBJ2-7 and V is TRBV6-5; weak D call: TRBD1 (6 bases). The CDR3 loop spans 13 amino acids. Looked up from germline, CDR1 is MNHEY and CDR2 is SVGAGI. The V and J ends lost 4 bases and 7 bases respectively, with 14 bases between them.

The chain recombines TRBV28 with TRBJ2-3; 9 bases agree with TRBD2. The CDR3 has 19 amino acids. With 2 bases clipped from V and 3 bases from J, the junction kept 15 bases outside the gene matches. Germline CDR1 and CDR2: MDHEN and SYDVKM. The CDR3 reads CASSLMVGDASGITDTQYF. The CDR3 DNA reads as TGTGCCAGCAGTTTAATGGTTGGGGATGCTAGCGGGATAACAGATACGCAGTATTTT.

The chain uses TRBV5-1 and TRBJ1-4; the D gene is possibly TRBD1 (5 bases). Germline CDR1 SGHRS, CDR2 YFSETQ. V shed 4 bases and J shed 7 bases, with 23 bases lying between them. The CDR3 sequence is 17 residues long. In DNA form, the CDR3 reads TGCGCCAGCAGCAGGGCACTTCAGGGTGAGGTGCGTGAAAAACTGTTTTTT. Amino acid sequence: CASSRALQGEVREKLFF.

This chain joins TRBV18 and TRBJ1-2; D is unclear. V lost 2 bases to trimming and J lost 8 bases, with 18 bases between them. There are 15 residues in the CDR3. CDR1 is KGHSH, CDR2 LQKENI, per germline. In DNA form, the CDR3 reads TGTGCCAGCTCACCATCCGGAGACGGACTCGGGGGCTACACCTTC. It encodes CASSPSGDGLGGYTF.